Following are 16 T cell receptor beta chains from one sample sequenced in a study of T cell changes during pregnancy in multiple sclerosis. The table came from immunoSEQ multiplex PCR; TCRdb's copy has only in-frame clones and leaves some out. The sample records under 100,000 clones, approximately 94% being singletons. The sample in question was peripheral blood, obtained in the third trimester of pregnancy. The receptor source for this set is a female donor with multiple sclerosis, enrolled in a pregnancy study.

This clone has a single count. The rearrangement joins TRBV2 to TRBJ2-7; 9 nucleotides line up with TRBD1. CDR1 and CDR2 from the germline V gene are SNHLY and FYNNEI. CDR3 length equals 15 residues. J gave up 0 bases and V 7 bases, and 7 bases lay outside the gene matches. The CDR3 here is CASKSWGQGSYEQYF. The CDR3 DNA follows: TGTGCCAGCAAATCCTGGGGACAGGGCTCCTACGAGCAGTACTTC.

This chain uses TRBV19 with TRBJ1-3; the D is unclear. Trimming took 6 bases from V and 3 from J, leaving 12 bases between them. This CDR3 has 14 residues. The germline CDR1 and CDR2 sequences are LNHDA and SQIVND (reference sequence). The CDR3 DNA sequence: TGTGCCAGTAGCCCCGCGGCGAGTGGAAACACCATATATTTT. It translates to CASSPAASGNTIYF.

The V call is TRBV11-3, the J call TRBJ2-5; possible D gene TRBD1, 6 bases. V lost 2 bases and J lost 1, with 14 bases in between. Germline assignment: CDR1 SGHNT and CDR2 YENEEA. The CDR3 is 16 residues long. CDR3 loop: CASSLSSGTLQETQYF. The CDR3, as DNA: TGTGCCAGCAGCTTATCTTCCGGGACACTCCAAGAGACCCAGTACTTC.

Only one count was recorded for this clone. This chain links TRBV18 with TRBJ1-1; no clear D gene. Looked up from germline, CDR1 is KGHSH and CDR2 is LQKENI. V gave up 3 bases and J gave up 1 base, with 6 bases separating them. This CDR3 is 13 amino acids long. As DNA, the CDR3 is TGTGCCAGCTCACCCGCGGGGAACACTGAAGCTTTCTTT. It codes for CASSPAGNTEAFF.

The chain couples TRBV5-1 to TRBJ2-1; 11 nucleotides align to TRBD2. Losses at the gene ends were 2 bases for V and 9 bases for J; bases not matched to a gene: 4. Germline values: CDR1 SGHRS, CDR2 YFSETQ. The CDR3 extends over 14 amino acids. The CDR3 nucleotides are TGCGCCAGCAGCTTAGGGACTAGCGGCTTTGAGCAGTTCTTC. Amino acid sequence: CASSLGTSGFEQFF. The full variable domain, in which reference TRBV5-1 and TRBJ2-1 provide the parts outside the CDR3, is KAGVTQTPRYLIKTRGQQVTLSCSPISGHRSVSWYQQTPGQGLQFLFEYFSETQRNKGNFPGRFSGRQFSNSRSEMNVSTLELGDSALYLCASSLGTSGFEQFFGPGTRLTVL.

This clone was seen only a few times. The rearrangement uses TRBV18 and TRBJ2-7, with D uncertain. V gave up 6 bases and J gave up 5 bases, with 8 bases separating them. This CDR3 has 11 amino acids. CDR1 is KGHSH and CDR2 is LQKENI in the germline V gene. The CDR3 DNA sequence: TGTGCCAGCTCCGTTCTCGACGAGCAGTACTTC. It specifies CASSVLDEQYF.

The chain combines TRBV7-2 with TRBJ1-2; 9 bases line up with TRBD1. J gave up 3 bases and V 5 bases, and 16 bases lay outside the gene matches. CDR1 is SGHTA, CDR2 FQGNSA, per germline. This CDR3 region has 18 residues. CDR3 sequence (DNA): TGTGCCAGCAGCAGTTTTCCGCATCCGGGACAGGGTGACTATGGCTACACCTTC. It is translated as CASSSFPHPGQGDYGYTF.

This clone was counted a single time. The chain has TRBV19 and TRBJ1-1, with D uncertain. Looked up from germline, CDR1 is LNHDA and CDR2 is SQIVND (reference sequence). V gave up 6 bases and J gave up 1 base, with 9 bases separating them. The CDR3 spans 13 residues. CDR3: CASRNTGNTEAFF. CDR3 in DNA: TGTGCCAGTAGAAATACGGGGAACACTGAAGCTTTCTTT.

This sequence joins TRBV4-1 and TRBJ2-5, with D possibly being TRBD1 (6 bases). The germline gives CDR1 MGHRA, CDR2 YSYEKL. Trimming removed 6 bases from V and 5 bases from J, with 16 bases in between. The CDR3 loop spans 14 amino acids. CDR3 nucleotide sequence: TGCGCCAGCAGAGTAGTTGGGGGCAAGGAGACCCAGTACTTC. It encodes CASRVVGGKETQYF.

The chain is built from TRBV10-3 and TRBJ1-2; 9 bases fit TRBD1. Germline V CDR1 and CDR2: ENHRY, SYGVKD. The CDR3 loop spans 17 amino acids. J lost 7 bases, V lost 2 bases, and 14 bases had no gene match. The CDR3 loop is CAISEKDRGGIYSGYTF. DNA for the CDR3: TGTGCCATCAGTGAGAAGGACAGGGGAGGGATTTATAGTGGCTACACCTTC.

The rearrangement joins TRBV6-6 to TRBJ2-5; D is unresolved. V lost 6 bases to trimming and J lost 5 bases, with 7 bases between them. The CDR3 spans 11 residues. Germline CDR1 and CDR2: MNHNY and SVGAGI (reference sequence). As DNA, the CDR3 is TGTGCCAGCAGCTTAGAGGAGACCCAGTACTTC. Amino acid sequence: CASSLEETQYF.

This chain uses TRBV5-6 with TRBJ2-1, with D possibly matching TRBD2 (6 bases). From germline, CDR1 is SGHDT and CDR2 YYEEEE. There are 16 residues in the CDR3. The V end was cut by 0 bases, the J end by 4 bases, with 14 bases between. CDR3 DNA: TGTGCCAGCAGCTTGGCCGGCGGGGCCCGTTACAATGAGCAGTTCTTC. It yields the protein CASSLAGGARYNEQFF. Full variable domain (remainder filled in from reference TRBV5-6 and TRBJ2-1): DAGVTQSPTHLIKTRGQQVTLRCSPKSGHDTVSWYQQALGQGPQFIFQYYEEEERQRGNFPDRFSGHQFPNYSSELNVNALLLGDSALYLCASSLAGGARYNEQFFGPGTRLTVL.

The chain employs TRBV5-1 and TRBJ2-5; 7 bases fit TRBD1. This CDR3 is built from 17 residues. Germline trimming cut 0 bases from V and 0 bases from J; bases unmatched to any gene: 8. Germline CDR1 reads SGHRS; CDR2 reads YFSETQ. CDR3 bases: TGCGCCAGCAGCTTGGCCGCTACAGGGGCTTACCAAGAGACCCAGTACTTC. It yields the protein CASSLAATGAYQETQYF.

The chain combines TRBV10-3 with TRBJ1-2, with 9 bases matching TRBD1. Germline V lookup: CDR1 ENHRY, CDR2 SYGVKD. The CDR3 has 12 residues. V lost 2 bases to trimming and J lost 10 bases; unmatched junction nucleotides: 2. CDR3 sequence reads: CAISEGQGLYTF. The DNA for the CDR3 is TGTGCCATCAGTGAGGGACAGGGGCTCTACACCTTC.

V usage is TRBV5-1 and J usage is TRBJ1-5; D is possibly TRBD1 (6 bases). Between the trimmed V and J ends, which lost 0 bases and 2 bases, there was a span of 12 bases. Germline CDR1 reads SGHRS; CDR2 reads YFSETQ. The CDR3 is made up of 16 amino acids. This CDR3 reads CASSLEAGARNQPQHF. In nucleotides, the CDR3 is TGCGCCAGCAGCTTGGAGGCAGGGGCCCGCAATCAGCCCCAGCATTTT.

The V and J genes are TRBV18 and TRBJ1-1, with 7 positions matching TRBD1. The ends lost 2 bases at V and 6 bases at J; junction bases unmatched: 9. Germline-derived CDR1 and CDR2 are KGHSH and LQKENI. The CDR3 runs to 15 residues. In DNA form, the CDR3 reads TGTGCCAGCTCACCATTAGGGCAGGGGGTCTCTGAAGCTTTCTTT. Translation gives CASSPLGQGVSEAFF.